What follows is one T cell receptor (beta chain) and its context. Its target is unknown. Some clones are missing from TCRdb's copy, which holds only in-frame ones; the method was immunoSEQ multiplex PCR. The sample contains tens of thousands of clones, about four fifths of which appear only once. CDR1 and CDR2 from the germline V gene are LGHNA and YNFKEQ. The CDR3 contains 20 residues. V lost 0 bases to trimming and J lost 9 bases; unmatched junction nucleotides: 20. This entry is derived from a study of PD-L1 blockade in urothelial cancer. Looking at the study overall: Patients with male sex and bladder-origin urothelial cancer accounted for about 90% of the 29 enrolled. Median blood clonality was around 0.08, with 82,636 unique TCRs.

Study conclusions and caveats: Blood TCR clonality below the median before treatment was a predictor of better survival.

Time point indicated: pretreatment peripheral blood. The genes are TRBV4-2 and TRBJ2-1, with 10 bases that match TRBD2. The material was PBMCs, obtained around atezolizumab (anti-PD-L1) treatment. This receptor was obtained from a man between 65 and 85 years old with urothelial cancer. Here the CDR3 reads CASSQESGRGLAGEWSEQFF. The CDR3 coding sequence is TGTGCCAGCAGCCAAGAGAGTGGTCGAGGGCTAGCGGGAGAGTGGAGTGAGCAGTTCTTC.